This is a list of T cell receptor beta chains from one sample in a study of regulatory T cells in long-lasting Graves disease. TCRdb used MiXCR to reprocess the multiplex PCR reads, holding one entry per CDR3 protein. This table holds 250,000 to 300,000 distinct CDR3 sequences, around 18% found once. These same data were also listed under a study on T cells in Graves' hyperthyroidism and ophthalmopathy.

Sequenced material: peripheral blood mononuclear cells (PBMCs), taken at new diagnosis, from a patient treated with antithyroid drugs. Source of these receptors: a woman in her thirties with Graves disease. The conserved cysteine and the conserved F or W are not part of the CDR3 here.

cdr3_length,v_call,j_call,cdr3_aa
12,TRBV20-1,TRBJ1-2,SARAWGEEGGYT
13,TRBV20-1,TRBJ2-3,SARVGGTGTDTQY
11,TRBV27,TRBJ1-5,ASSSLGDQPQH
13,TRBV7-3,TRBJ2-1,ASSHSSGGANEQF
12,TRBV12-3/TRBV12-4,TRBJ2-7,ASSRTGSTYEQY
15,TRBV6-1,TRBJ2-2,ASINPGQGVSTGELF
13,TRBV5-5,TRBJ1-1,ASSSMDQGGLEAF
17,TRBV27,TRBJ2-3,ASSLLTDELAPRTDTQY
11,TRBV7-9,TRBJ2-1,ASSELGDNEQF
14,TRBV9,TRBJ2-7,ASSVVLGTPVHEQY